The 3 T cell receptor beta chains given below trace back to one sample, sequenced in a study of CD4 and CD8 cells across lung adenocarcinoma regions. TCRdb reanalysed the PCR reads using MiXCR and keeps one entry per CDR3 protein. The sample holds 10,000 to 15,000 distinct CDR3 sequences, about half seen once. The sample comprised CD8+ T cells from the margin of a lung tumor. Source of these receptors: a male donor with lung adenocarcinoma. The CD4 and CD8 labels of this study may be unreliable.

This clonotype ranks as medium-sized. The chain employs TRBV6-6 and TRBJ2-1, with 7 bases lining up with TRBD1. The end of the DNA aligns better with TRBJ2-7, so the J call may be wrong. The germline V gene has CDR1 MNHNY and CDR2 SVGAGI (reference sequence). The CDR3 consists of 12 residues. CDR3 DNA sequence: TGTGCCAGCAGTCAGACAGGGCTGGAGCAGTACTTC. It is translated as CASSQTGLEQYF.

The chain joins TRBV20-1 to TRBJ1-1; tentatively, D is TRBD1 (5 bases). This CDR3 spans 14 amino acids. Germline values: CDR1 DFQATT, CDR2 SNEGSKA (reference sequence). Trimming stripped 8 bases from V and 6 bases from J, with 22 bases between. CDR3 bases: TGCAGTCATTGGGGACGGCGCCTCTACGCTGAAGCTTTCTTT. The encoded protein is CSHWGRRLYAEAFF.

Points on this clonotype: Possible read error: a much larger clone is one base away. CDR3: CASSMGTRDLQETQFF. The DNA of the CDR3 is TGTGCCAGCAGTATGGGGACTAGGGACTTGCAAGAGACCCAGTTCTTC. V gene TRBV6-1 combines with J gene TRBJ2-5; 8 bases are shared with TRBD2. The end of the DNA is better explained by TRBJ2-1, so the J call may be wrong. The CDR3 sequence is 16 residues long. Germline V lookup: CDR1 MNHNS, CDR2 SASEGT.